What follows are 22 T cell receptor beta chains derived from one specimen sequenced in a study of CXCR3-negative and CXCR3-positive naive CD8 T cells. The authors prepared UMI-labeled TRB cDNA libraries by 5' RACE. Reprocessing the 5' RACE reads, TCRdb reports a single entry for every CDR3 protein and omits DNA. With some 150,000 distinct CDR3 sequences in the sample, the ten largest clones hold 0.25% to 0.3%. These TCRs' antigens remain unknown. Study-wide results and caveats: Hydrophobicity was higher for TRB CDR3s found in CXCR3-positive naive cells than in CXCR3-negative naive cells.

The sequencing sample was made of naive CXCR3+ CD8+ T cells from blood. Subset indicated: CD45RO-CCR7+CD27+CD95- naive CD8+ T cells expressing CXCR3 (TNR3+). The source of these receptors is a human donor in good health. Some clones in this sample may be carry-over from other donors' samples.

The J gene is TRBJ2-7, the V gene TRBV29-1; TCRdb's D gene call, TRBD1, goes unchecked for lack of DNA. The CDR3 is 15 amino acids. The germline V gene has CDR1 SQVTM and CDR2 ANQGSEA. The CDR3 loop is CSVARGQGKAYEQYF.

The chain employs TRBV5-1 and TRBJ2-1; TCRdb picks TRBD1, but there is no DNA to check that call. Germline CDR1 and CDR2: SGHRS and YFSETQ. The CDR3 runs to 15 residues. The CDR3 reads CASSLVAPLNNEQFF. Drawing the rest from reference TRBV5-1 and TRBJ2-1, the complete variable domain is KAGVTQTPRYLIKTRGQQVTLSCSPISGHRSVSWYQQTPGQGLQFLFEYFSETQRNKGNFPGRFSGRQFSNSRSEMNVSTLELGDSALYLCASSLVAPLNNEQFFGPGTRLTVL.

V and J are TRBV19 and TRBJ1-1; the TCRdb D gene call, TRBD1, has no DNA to confirm it. Germline CDR1 is LNHDA and CDR2 is SQIVND (reference sequence). The CDR3 is made up of 13 amino acids. CDR3 sequence: CATGQGMNTEAFF.

The chain combines TRBV7-9 with TRBJ2-6. Germline V CDR1 and CDR2: SEHNR, FQNEAQ (reference sequence). This CDR3 comprises 13 residues. CDR3 region: CASSPAGANVLTF.

The chain joins TRBV7-6 to TRBJ2-5. The germline V gene encodes CDR1 SGHVS and CDR2 FNYEAQ. This CDR3 is built from 15 residues. The CDR3 loop is CASSLGEAYQETQYF. The full variable domain, completed using reference TRBV7-6 and TRBJ2-5, is GAGVSQSPRYKVTKRGQDVALRCDPISGHVSLYWYRQALGQGPEFLTYFNYEAQQDKSGLPNDRFSAERPEGSISTLTIQRTEQRDSAMYRCASSLGEAYQETQYFGPGTRLLVL.

The chain recombines TRBV6-1 with TRBJ2-7; TCRdb names TRBD1, which stays unverified in the absence of DNA. Germline assignment: CDR1 MNHNS and CDR2 SASEGT. The CDR3 has 16 residues. This CDR3 is CASTDGQYPSLYEQYF.

This sequence joins TRBV12-3 or TRBV12-4 and TRBJ2-3; without DNA, the TCRdb call of TRBD1 cannot be checked. This CDR3 contains 14 residues. The CDR3 sequence: CASSLSDWGDTQYF.

The gene calls are TRBV5-1 and TRBJ2-7. Germline CDR1 SGHRS, CDR2 YFSETQ. This CDR3 comprises 13 residues. Here the CDR3 reads CASSLVVGYEQYF.

This chain uses TRBV7-9 with TRBJ2-1; TCRdb lists TRBD2, though no DNA is available to test this call. CDR1 is SEHNR, CDR2 FQNEAQ, per germline (reference sequence). The CDR3 covers 21 residues. The CDR3 sequence: CASSLAAGLSYLAESDNEQFF.

This chain uses TRBV27 with TRBJ2-7; no DNA is available, so the TRBD2 call from TCRdb remains unchecked. CDR1 is MNHEY and CDR2 is SMNVEV in the germline V gene (reference sequence). The CDR3 is 19 amino acids. The CDR3 protein is CASAGGAGGPWALVYEQYF.

V and J are TRBV5-1 and TRBJ2-2. This CDR3 region has 11 residues. Germline loops: CDR1 SGHRS, CDR2 YFSETQ. CDR3 residues: CASSLTQGLFF.

The chain couples TRBV2 to TRBJ2-6; TCRdb's assignment of TRBD1 cannot be checked, as there is no DNA. Germline V gives CDR1 SNHLY, CDR2 FYNNEI. This CDR3 has 17 residues. CDR3 loop: CARGRQPEVSGANVLTF. Based on the CDR3 plus reference TRBV2 and TRBJ2-6, the full variable domain is EPEVTQTPSHQVTQMGQEVILRCVPISNHLYFYWYRQILGQKVEFLVSFYNNEISEKSEIFDDQFSVERPDGSNFTLKIRSTKLEDSAMYFCARGRQPEVSGANVLTFGAGSRLTVL.

The chain carries TRBV28 and TRBJ2-5; as DNA is missing, the TRBD1 call by TCRdb cannot be tested. The CDR3 runs 17 residues. Germline V lookup: CDR1 MDHEN, CDR2 SYDVKM. The CDR3 spells CASSLYPGQGYQETQYF.

The CDR3 here is CSASTGIGLEETQYF. The chain recombines TRBV20-1 with TRBJ2-5; the D call from TCRdb, TRBD1, cannot be confirmed without DNA. Germline-derived CDR1 and CDR2 are DFQATT and SNEGSKA (reference sequence). This CDR3 contains 15 residues.

J is TRBJ2-1 and V is TRBV4-1; the D call from TCRdb, TRBD2, cannot be confirmed without DNA. Germline-derived CDR1 and CDR2 are MGHRA and YSYEKL. The CDR3 loop spans 18 amino acids. The CDR3 protein is CASSQDIYPAGDYNEQFF.

The genes are TRBV5-4 and TRBJ2-1; TCRdb gives TRBD2 as the D gene, but with no DNA this cannot be confirmed. The length of the CDR3 is 17 residues. Germline lookup yields CDR1 SGHNT and CDR2 YYREEE (reference sequence). The CDR3 loop is CASSLAALGPSYNEQFF.

V usage is TRBV28 and J usage is TRBJ2-3; TCRdb calls TRBD2, which cannot be checked without DNA. CDR3 length: 16 amino acids. CDR1 and CDR2 from the germline V gene are MDHEN and SYDVKM. The CDR3 region is CASSLSPSGSTDTQYF.

The chain recombines TRBV7-9 with TRBJ2-7; TCRdb reports TRBD1, a call that lacks DNA to check it against. The CDR3 is 14 residues long. Looked up from germline, CDR1 is SEHNR and CDR2 is FQNEAQ (reference sequence). CDR3 loop: CASTNVGQGYEQYF.

The chain joins TRBV28 to TRBJ2-7; with no DNA, the TCRdb D assignment of TRBD2 cannot be verified. The germline gives CDR1 MDHEN, CDR2 SYDVKM. The CDR3 is made up of 15 amino acids. CDR3 sequence reads: CASSFSGGLSYEQYF.

This chain uses TRBV27 with TRBJ1-1; TCRdb selects TRBD1, and the lack of DNA leaves this call unchecked. The CDR3 spans 15 residues. Germline V gives CDR1 MNHEY, CDR2 SMNVEV (reference sequence). This CDR3 is CASSSDPPGVTEAFF.

The V call is TRBV25-1, the J call TRBJ1-2; there is no DNA to check the TCRdb D call of TRBD1. Germline lookup yields CDR1 MGHDK and CDR2 SYGVNS. The CDR3 totals 13 residues. The CDR3 reads CASSSSTETGYTF.

The chain uses TRBV7-6 and TRBJ2-5; TCRdb names TRBD2, which stays unverified in the absence of DNA. CDR1 is SGHVS and CDR2 is FNYEAQ in the germline V gene. This CDR3 comprises 14 residues. The CDR3 loop reads CASSFGLVQETQYF.